The next 20 T cell receptor beta chains were all read from a single sample in a study of cytomegalovirus exposure and HLA in healthy donors. The study ran its PCR with 60 Vbeta and 13 Jbeta primers. Here immunoSEQ multiplex PCR was the method, and the copy in TCRdb shows in-frame clones only, minus some. The sample contains about 80,000 clones, roughly 80% of which appear only once. The specimen was PBMCs. All receptors derive from a middle-aged man in good health and CMV-seropositive.

The chain uses TRBV6-6 and TRBJ2-5; D possibly corresponds to TRBD1 (8 bases). The CDR3 loop spans 16 amino acids. V shed 4 bases and J shed 2 bases, with 17 bases lying between them. Germline V gives CDR1 MNHNY, CDR2 SVGAGI (reference sequence). CDR3 protein: CASSSPGQGGQETQYF. CDR3 in DNA: TGTGCCAGCAGTTCCCCCGGACAGGGAGGGCAAGAGACCCAGTACTTC.

This clone appeared a few times. The chain uses TRBV5-1 and TRBJ2-2; perhaps TRBD1 as D (5 bases). V was cut by 2 bases and J by 1 base, with 6 bases left in between. The CDR3 consists of 14 residues. Germline-derived CDR1 and CDR2 are SGHRS and YFSETQ. CDR3 nucleotide sequence: TGCGCCAGCAGCTTAGACAGGAACACCGGGGAGCTGTTTTTT. Protein product: CASSLDRNTGELFF.

V is TRBV6-5 and J is TRBJ2-1, with D unresolved. The CDR3 totals 11 residues. The ends were cut back, 2 bases at V and 10 bases at J, with 6 bases in the middle. CDR1 is MNHEY, CDR2 SVGAGI, per germline. CDR3 nucleotide sequence: TGTGCCAGCAGTTACCATCGGGAGCAGTTCTTC. As protein: CASSYHREQFF.

Of note for this clone: The junction does not match germline at one end; this may be a read error. The CDR3 DNA sequence: TGTGCCAGCAGCTCCCGGACAGGTCGGAACCCTGAAGCTTTCTTT. Translating it yields CASSSRTGRNPEAFF. The chain has TRBV13 and TRBJ1-1, with 7 nucleotides matching TRBD1. Germline V gene sequence: CDR1 PRHDT, CDR2 FYEKMQ (reference sequence). This CDR3 spans 15 amino acids. Looking up the rest from reference TRBV13 and TRBJ1-1 gives the full variable domain: AAGVIQSPRHLIKEKRETATLKCYPIPRHDTVYWYQQGPGQDPQFLISFYEKMQSDKGSIPDRFSAQQFSDYHSELNMSSLELGDSALYFCASSSRTGRNPEAFFGQGTRLTVV.

This clone showed up just once. This chain uses TRBV2 with TRBJ1-4, with 7 nucleotides matching TRBD1. V shed 6 bases, J shed 4 bases, and the junction held 11 bases outside the gene matches. The germline CDR1 and CDR2 sequences are SNHLY and FYNNEI. CDR3 length: 16 amino acids. DNA of the CDR3: TGTGCCAGCAGGAACCTTGAGACAGGGCTTAATGAAAAACTGTTTTTT. It is translated as CASRNLETGLNEKLFF.

This chain uses TRBV6-5 with TRBJ2-2; 11 positions match TRBD2. The length of the CDR3 is 13 residues. Trimming at V came to 6 bases and at J to 14 bases, leaving 8 bases not matched to a gene. Germline V gene sequence: CDR1 MNHEY, CDR2 SVGAGI. The CDR3 spells CASSLNLAGGLFF. The CDR3 region has the DNA TGTGCCAGCAGCTTAAACCTAGCGGGAGGACTGTTTTTT.

The chain carries TRBV11-2 and TRBJ2-2, with no clear D. The CDR3 spans 16 residues. Germline V gene sequence: CDR1 SGHAT, CDR2 FQNNGV. Trimming removed 1 base from V and 4 bases from J, with 13 bases in between. This chain's CDR3 is CASSLGLVLTTGELFF. For the CDR3, the DNA is TGTGCCAGCAGCTTAGGTCTAGTCCTTACCACCGGGGAGCTGTTTTTT.

The rearrangement uses TRBV30 and TRBJ2-7, with D possibly being TRBD1 (6 bases). In germline, CDR1 is GTSNPN, CDR2 SVGIG (reference sequence). With 4 bases removed from V and 6 bases from J, the gap between germline ends came to 10 bases. This CDR3 spans 11 amino acids. Here the CDR3 DNA reads TGTGCCTGGACACAGGGTGGCGAGCAGTACTTC. Translating it yields CAWTQGGEQYF.

V usage is TRBV5-4 and J usage is TRBJ1-1; 7 bases fit TRBD1. The CDR3 runs to 16 residues. V gave up 4 bases and J gave up 4 bases; unmatched junction bases: 13. Germline CDR1 and CDR2: SGHNT and YYREEE (reference sequence). As DNA, the CDR3 is TGTGCCAGCAGCCGGGACAGTATAAAAAGTGGCACTGAAGCTTTCTTT. It translates to CASSRDSIKSGTEAFF.

This clone appeared a few times. CDR3 residues: CASRGSLVGQETQYF. In DNA form, the CDR3 reads TGTGCCAGCAGGGGCAGTTTGGTTGGACAAGAGACCCAGTACTTC. The genes are TRBV6-1 and TRBJ2-5, with unresolved D. The CDR3 contains 15 residues. Germline V gene data show CDR1 as MNHNS and CDR2 as SASEGT. Deletions cut 6 bases from V and 2 bases from J, with 16 bases between.

On this clone: Germline is not matched at one junction end, which may reflect a read error. The chain has TRBV7-9 and TRBJ2-5, with a tentative D call TRBD2 (5 bases). CDR3 length: 16 residues. Germline CDR1 and CDR2: SEHNR and FQNEAQ (reference sequence). The CDR3 region is CSSSTYRIAYQETQYF. CDR3 nucleotides: TGTTCCAGCAGCACTTACCGGATAGCGTACCAAGAGACCCAGTACTTC.

The chain couples TRBV11-2 to TRBJ2-1; the match to TRBD2 covers 9 bases. The J segment lost 1 base and the V segment lost 6 bases, leaving 7 bases of the junction unmatched. This CDR3 contains 16 residues. In germline, CDR1 is SGHAT, CDR2 FQNNGV. The CDR3 spells CASRRVSGRSYNEQFF. The CDR3 DNA sequence: TGTGCCAGCAGGAGAGTTAGCGGGAGATCCTACAATGAGCAGTTCTTC.

V is TRBV10-3 and J is TRBJ2-4, with D possibly matching TRBD2 (7 bases). Trimming took 3 bases from V and 12 from J, leaving 21 bases between them. Per the germline V gene, CDR1 is ENHRY and CDR2 is SYGVKD. The CDR3 covers 15 residues. As DNA, the CDR3 is TGTGCCATCAGTGATACTAGAGGGGGGGAGGACAGTCAGTACTTC. It codes for CAISDTRGGEDSQYF.

Of note for this clone: Compared with germline, one end of the junction differs, possibly owing to a read error. The chain uses TRBV5-1 and TRBJ2-6, with D possibly being TRBD1 (6 bases). From germline, CDR1 is SGHRS and CDR2 YFSETQ. The CDR3 has 15 amino acids. CDR3 loop: CASRNDRSGANGLTF. DNA of the CDR3: TGCGCCAGCAGAAATGACAGGTCTGGGGCCAACGGCCTGACTTTC.

This chain uses TRBV5-1 with TRBJ2-5; 7 nucleotides agree with TRBD1. V lost 4 bases to trimming and J lost 5 bases; unmatched junction nucleotides: 11. The CDR3 is 15 residues long. Per germline, CDR1 SGHRS and CDR2 YFSETQ. CDR3 residues: CASSRNIGTVETQYF. The CDR3 DNA reads TGCGCCAGCAGCCGCAATATCGGGACAGTTGAGACCCAGTACTTC.

This chain connects TRBV2 to TRBJ1-5, with D possibly TRBD1 on 5 matching bases. The germline V and J ends were trimmed by 0 bases and 7 bases, with 13 bases remaining between them. The CDR3 length is 15 residues. CDR1 is SNHLY, CDR2 FYNNEI, per germline. This chain's CDR3 is CASSEADTEWQPQHF. The DNA for the CDR3 is TGTGCCAGCAGTGAAGCGGACACCGAATGGCAGCCCCAGCATTTT.

V and J are TRBV7-8 and TRBJ2-7; the D gene is possibly TRBD2 (6 bases). Trimming cost V 5 bases and J 2 bases, with 13 bases left between them. Germline values: CDR1 SGHVS, CDR2 FQNEAQ. The CDR3 sequence is 14 residues long. The CDR3 is CASSVGTPAYEQYF. The CDR3 nucleotides are TGTGCCAGCAGCGTCGGGACTCCTGCCTACGAGCAGTACTTC.

This CDR3 is CASRLAGEGPDTQYF. As DNA, the CDR3 is TGTGCCAGCAGACTAGCGGGAGAGGGGCCAGATACGCAGTATTTT. V and J are TRBV25-1 and TRBJ2-3; 11 bases are shared with TRBD2. V dropped 6 bases and J dropped 4; count of bases not matched to a gene: 6. The CDR3 has 15 residues. Looked up from germline, CDR1 is MGHDK and CDR2 is SYGVNS.

The rearrangement links TRBV19 to TRBJ2-7, with 10 bases that match TRBD1. Germline V gene lookup returns CDR1 LNHDA and CDR2 SQIVND (reference sequence). V was pared by 1 base and J by 3 bases, with 0 bases of the junction left unmatched. CDR3 size: 14 residues. CDR3 in amino acids: CASSIGTGGYEQYF. CDR3 DNA: TGTGCCAGTAGTATAGGGACAGGGGGCTACGAGCAGTACTTC.

The chain links TRBV6-1 to TRBJ2-1; D is possibly TRBD2 (6 bases). Germline V lookup: CDR1 MNHNS, CDR2 SASEGT. CDR3 length: 16 residues. V gave up 2 bases and J gave up 6 bases, with 17 bases separating them. CDR3 region: CASSELAGRGSNEQFF. CDR3 DNA sequence: TGTGCCAGCAGTGAATTGGCTGGGCGGGGTTCCAATGAGCAGTTCTTC.